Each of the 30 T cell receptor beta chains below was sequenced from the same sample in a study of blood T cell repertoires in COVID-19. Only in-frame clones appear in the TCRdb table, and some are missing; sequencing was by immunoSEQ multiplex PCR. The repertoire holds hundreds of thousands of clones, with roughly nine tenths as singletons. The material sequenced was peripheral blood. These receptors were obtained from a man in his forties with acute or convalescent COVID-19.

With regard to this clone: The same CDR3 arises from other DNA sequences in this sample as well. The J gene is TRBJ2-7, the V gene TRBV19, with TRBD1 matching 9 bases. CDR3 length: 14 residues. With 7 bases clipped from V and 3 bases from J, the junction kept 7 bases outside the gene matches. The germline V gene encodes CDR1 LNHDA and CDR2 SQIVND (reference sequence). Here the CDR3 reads CASTPTGGIYEQYF. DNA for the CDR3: TGTGCCAGTACCCCGACAGGGGGAATCTACGAGCAGTACTTC.

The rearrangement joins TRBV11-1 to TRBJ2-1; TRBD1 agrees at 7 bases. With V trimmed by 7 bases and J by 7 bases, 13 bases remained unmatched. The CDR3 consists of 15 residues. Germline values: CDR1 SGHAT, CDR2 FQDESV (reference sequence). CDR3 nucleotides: TGTGCCAGCACCCCACGACAGGGTCTCAAGAATGAGCAGTTCTTC. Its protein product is CASTPRQGLKNEQFF.

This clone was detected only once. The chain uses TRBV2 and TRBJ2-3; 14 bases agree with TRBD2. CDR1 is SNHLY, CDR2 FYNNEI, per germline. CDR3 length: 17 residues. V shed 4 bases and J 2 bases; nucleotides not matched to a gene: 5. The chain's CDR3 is CASSARTSGGITDTQYF. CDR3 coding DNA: TGTGCCAGCAGTGCCAGGACTAGCGGGGGGATCACAGATACGCAGTATTTT.

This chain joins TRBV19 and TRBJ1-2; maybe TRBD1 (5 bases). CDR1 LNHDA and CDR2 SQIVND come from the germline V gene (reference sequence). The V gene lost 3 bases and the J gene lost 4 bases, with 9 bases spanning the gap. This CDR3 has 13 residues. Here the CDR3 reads CASSMDKSYGYTF. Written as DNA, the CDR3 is TGTGCCAGTAGTATGGACAAATCCTATGGCTACACCTTC.

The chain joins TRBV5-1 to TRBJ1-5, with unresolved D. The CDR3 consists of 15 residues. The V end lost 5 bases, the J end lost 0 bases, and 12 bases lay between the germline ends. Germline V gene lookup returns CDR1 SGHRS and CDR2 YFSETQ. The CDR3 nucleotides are TGCGCCAGCAGTCCTGGCGGGATTAGCAATCAGCCCCAGCATTTT. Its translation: CASSPGGISNQPQHF.

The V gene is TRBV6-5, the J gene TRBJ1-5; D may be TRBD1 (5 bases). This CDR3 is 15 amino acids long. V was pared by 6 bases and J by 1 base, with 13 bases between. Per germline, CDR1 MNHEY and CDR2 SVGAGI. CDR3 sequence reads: CASSVTVGSNQPQHF. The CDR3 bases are TGTGCCAGCAGCGTGACAGTAGGGAGCAATCAGCCCCAGCATTTT.

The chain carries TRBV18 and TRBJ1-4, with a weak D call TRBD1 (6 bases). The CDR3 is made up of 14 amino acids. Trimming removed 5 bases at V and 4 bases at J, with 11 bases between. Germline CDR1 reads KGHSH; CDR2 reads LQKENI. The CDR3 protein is CASSLDSLNEKLFF. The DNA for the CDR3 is TGTGCCAGCTCATTGGACAGTCTTAATGAAAAACTGTTTTTT.

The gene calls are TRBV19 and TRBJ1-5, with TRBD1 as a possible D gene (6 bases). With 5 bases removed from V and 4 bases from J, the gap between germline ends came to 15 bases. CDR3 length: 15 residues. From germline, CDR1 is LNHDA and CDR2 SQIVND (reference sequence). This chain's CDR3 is CASSRGTQANQPQHF. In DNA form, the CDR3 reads TGTGCCAGTAGTCGAGGGACACAAGCTAATCAGCCCCAGCATTTT.

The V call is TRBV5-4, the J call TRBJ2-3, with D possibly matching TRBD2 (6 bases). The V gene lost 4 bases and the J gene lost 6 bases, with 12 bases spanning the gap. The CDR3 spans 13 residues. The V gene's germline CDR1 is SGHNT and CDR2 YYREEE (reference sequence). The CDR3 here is CASSDGGVDTQYF. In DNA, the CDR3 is TGTGCCAGCAGCGACGGGGGAGTCGATACGCAGTATTTT.

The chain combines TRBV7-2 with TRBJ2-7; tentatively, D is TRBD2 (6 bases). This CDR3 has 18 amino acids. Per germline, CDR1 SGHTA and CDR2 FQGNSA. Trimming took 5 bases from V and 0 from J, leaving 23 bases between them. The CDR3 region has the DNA TGTGCCAGCAGCGTAGGACTCCCCGGGACTCCCAGCTCCTACGAGCAGTACTTC. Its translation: CASSVGLPGTPSSYEQYF.

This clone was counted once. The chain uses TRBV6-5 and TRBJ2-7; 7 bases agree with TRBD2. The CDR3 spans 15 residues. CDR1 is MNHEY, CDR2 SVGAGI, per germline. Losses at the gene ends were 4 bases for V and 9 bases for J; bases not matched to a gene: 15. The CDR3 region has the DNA TGTGCCAGCAGTTCTCTGGCTAGCGGAAGGGGTTGGCAGTACTTC. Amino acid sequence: CASSSLASGRGWQYF.

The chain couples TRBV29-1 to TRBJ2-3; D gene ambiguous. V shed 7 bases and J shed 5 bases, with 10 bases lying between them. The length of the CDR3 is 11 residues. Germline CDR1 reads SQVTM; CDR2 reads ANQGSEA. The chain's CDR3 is CSAIHGDTQYF. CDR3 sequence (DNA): TGCAGCGCAATACATGGAGATACGCAGTATTTT.

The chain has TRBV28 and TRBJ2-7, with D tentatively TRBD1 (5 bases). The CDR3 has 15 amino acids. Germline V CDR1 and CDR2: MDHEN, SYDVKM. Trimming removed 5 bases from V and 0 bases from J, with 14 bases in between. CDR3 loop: CASSPMETVSYEQYF. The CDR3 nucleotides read TGTGCCAGCAGTCCTATGGAGACAGTCTCCTACGAGCAGTACTTC. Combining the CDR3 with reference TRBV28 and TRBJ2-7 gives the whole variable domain DVKVTQSSRYLVKRTGEKVFLECVQDMDHENMFWYRQDPGLGLRLIYFSYDVKMKEKGDIPEGYSVSREKKERFSLILESASTNQTSMYLCASSPMETVSYEQYFGPGTRLTVT.

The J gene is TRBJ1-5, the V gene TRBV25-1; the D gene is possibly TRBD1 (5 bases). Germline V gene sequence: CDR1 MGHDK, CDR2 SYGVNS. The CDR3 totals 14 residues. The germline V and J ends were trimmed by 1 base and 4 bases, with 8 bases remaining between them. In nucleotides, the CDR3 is TGTGCCAGCAGTGAATCGACAGCTAATCAGCCCCAGCATTTT. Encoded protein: CASSESTANQPQHF.

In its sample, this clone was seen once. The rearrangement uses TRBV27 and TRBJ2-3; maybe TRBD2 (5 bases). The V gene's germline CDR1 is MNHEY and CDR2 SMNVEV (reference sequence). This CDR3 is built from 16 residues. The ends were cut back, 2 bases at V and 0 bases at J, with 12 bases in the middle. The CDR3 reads CASSLGSGTSTDTQYF. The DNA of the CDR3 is TGTGCCAGCAGTTTAGGGAGCGGCACTAGCACAGATACGCAGTATTTT.

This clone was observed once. Written as DNA, the CDR3 is TGTGCCAGCAGCTTGGAAGCGTGGGGACAGAAAATTTACGAGCAGTACTTC. Translating it yields CASSLEAWGQKIYEQYF. V and J are TRBV5-5 and TRBJ2-7; 7 bases fit TRBD1. The V gene's germline CDR1 is SGHKS and CDR2 YYEKEE (reference sequence). The CDR3 spans 17 residues. V was clipped by 0 bases and J by 4 bases; unmatched bases: 13.

CDR3 loop: CASSAPGQGYQPQHF. CDR3 nucleotides: TGTGCCAGCAGTGCGCCCGGACAGGGGTATCAGCCCCAGCATTTT. The genes are TRBV28 and TRBJ1-5; 9 nucleotides align to TRBD1. Germline trimming cut 5 bases from V and 5 bases from J; bases unmatched to any gene: 7. Germline CDR1 and CDR2: MDHEN and SYDVKM. This CDR3 has 15 amino acids.

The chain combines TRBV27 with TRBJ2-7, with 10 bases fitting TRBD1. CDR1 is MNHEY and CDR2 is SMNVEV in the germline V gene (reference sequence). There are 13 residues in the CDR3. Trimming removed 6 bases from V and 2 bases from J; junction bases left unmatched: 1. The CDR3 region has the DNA TGTGCCAGCAGGGACAGGGGGACCTACGAGCAGTACTTC. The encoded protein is CASRDRGTYEQYF.

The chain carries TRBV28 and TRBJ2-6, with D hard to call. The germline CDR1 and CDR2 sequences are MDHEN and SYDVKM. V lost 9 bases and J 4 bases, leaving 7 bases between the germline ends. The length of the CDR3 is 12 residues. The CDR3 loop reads CASGTGANVLTF. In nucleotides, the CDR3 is TGTGCCAGTGGCACCGGGGCCAACGTCCTGACTTTC.

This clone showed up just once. The CDR3 region is CASSVVTGKQYF. CDR3 bases: TGTGCCAGCAGCGTCGTTACGGGGAAGCAGTACTTC. V usage is TRBV9 and J usage is TRBJ2-7; the D gene is possibly TRBD2 (5 bases). Germline values: CDR1 SGDLS, CDR2 YYNGEE. With 2 bases removed from V and 8 bases from J, the gap between germline ends came to 11 bases. The length of the CDR3 is 12 residues.

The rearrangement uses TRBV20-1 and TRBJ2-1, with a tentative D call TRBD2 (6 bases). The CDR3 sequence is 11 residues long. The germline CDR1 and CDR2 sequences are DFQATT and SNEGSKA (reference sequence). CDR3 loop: CSQGPGDEQFF. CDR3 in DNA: TGCAGCCAAGGACCGGGGGATGAGCAGTTCTTC.

The CDR3, as DNA: TGTGCCTGGAGCACAGGGCCTTTCCCAAACACCATATATTTT. Residues: CAWSTGPFPNTIYF. This chain uses TRBV30 with TRBJ1-3; possibly TRBD1 for D (6 bases). The CDR3 consists of 14 residues. With 3 bases removed from V and 6 bases from J, the gap between germline ends came to 15 bases. Germline V gene sequence: CDR1 GTSNPN, CDR2 SVGIG (reference sequence). Full variable domain (missing parts from reference TRBV30 and TRBJ1-3): SQTIHQWPATLVQPVGSPLSLECTVEGTSNPNLYWYRQAAGRGLQLLFYSVGIGQISSEVPQNLSASRPQDRQFILSSKKLLLSDSGFYLCAWSTGPFPNTIYFGEGSWLTVV.

CDR3 in amino acids: CASSLAGRAEAFF. The CDR3, as DNA: TGTGCCAGCAGTCTGGCGGGGCGGGCAGAAGCTTTCTTT. The chain combines TRBV5-6 with TRBJ1-1, with D possibly TRBD1 on 5 matching bases. Trimming cost V 5 bases and J 8 bases, with 16 bases left between them. Germline CDR1 is SGHDT and CDR2 is YYEEEE. CDR3 length equals 13 residues.

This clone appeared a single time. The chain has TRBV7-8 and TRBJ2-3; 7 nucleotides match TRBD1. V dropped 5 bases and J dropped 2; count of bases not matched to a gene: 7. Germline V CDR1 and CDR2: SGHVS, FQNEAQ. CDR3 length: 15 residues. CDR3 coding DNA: TGTGCCAGCAGCCGAGGGACAGCTAACACAGATACGCAGTATTTT. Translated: CASSRGTANTDTQYF.

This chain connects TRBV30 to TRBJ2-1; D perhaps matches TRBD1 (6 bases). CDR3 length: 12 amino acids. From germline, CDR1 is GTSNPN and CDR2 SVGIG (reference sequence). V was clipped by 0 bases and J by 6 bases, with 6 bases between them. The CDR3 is CAWSVQGNEQFF. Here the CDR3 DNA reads TGTGCCTGGAGTGTACAGGGCAATGAGCAGTTCTTC. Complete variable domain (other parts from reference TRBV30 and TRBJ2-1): SQTIHQWPATLVQPVGSPLSLECTVEGTSNPNLYWYRQAAGRGLQLLFYSVGIGQISSEVPQNLSASRPQDRQFILSSKKLLLSDSGFYLCAWSVQGNEQFFGPGTRLTVL.

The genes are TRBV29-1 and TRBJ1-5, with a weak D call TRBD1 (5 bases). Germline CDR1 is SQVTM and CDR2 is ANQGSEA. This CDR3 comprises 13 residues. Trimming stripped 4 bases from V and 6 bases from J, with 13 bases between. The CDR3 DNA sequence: TGCAGCGTTGGCGGGGGGGAAGGTCAGCCCCAGCATTTT. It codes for CSVGGGEGQPQHF.

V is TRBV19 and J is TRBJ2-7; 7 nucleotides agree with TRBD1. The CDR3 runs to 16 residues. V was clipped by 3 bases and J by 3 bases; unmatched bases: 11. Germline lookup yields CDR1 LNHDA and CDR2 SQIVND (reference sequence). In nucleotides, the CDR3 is TGTGCCAGTAGTATTTTCGTTGGGGACAGAGTCTACGAGCAGTACTTC. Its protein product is CASSIFVGDRVYEQYF.

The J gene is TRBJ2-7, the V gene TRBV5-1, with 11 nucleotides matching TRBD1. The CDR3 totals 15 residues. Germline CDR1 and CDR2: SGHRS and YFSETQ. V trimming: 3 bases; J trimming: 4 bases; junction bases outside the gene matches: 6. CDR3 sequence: CASSYSGTGGYEQYF. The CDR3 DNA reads TGCGCCAGCAGCTATTCCGGGACAGGGGGATACGAGCAGTACTTC.

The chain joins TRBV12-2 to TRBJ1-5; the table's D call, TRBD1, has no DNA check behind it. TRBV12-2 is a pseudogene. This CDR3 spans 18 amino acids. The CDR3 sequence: CASYLQGILTYSNQPQHF. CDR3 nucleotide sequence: TGTGCAAGTTATTTACAGGGGATTTTAACATATAGCAATCAGCCCCAGCATTTT.

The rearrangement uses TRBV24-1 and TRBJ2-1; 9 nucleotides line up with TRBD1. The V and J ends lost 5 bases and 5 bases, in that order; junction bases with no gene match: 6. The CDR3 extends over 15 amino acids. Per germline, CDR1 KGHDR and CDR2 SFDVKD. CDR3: CATSGPGTGNNEQFF. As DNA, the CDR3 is TGTGCCACCAGTGGCCCCGGGACAGGGAACAATGAGCAGTTCTTC.